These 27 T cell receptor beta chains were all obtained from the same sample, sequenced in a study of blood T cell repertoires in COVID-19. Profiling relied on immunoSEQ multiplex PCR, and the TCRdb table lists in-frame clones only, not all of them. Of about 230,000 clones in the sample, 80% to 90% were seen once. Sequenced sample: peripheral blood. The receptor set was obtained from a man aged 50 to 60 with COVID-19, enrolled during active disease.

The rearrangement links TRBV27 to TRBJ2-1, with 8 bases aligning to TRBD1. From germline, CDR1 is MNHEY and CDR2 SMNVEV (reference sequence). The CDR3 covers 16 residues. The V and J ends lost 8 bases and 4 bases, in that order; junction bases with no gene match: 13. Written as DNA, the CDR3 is TGTGCCAGCCGATCGACAGGGGCAACACCTTACAATGAGCAGTTCTTC. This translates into CASRSTGATPYNEQFF.

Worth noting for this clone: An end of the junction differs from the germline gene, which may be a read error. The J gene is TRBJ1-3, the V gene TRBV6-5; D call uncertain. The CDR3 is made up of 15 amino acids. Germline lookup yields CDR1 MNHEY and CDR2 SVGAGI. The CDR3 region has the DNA TGTGCCAGCAGTTACCAGGCTCTCTCTGGAAGCACCATATATTTT. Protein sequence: CASSYQALSGSTIYF.

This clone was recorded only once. CDR3 sequence: CASSITGSYEQYF. CDR3 nucleotides: TGTGCCAGCAGTATCACAGGGAGCTACGAGCAGTACTTC. V usage is TRBV2 and J usage is TRBJ2-7, with D perhaps matching TRBD1 (6 bases). The germline V gene encodes CDR1 SNHLY and CDR2 FYNNEI. The CDR3 runs to 13 residues. V dropped 5 bases and J dropped 3 bases, with 11 bases sitting between them.

Here the CDR3 DNA reads TGTGCCAGCAGCTTAACTCGGGGACAGGGCTACAATGAGCAGTTCTTC. Protein: CASSLTRGQGYNEQFF. The chain employs TRBV7-3 and TRBJ2-1, with 9 bases aligning to TRBD1. V was clipped by 0 bases and J by 3 bases; unmatched bases: 3. Germline values: CDR1 SGHTA, CDR2 FQGTGA. The CDR3 is made up of 16 amino acids. Using reference TRBV7-3 and TRBJ2-1 for the parts outside the CDR3, the full variable domain is GAGVSQTPSNKVTEKGKYVELRCDPISGHTALYWYRQSLGQGPEFLIYFQGTGAADDSGLPNDRFFAVRPEGSVSTLKIQRTERGDSAVYLCASSLTRGQGYNEQFFGPGTRLTVL.

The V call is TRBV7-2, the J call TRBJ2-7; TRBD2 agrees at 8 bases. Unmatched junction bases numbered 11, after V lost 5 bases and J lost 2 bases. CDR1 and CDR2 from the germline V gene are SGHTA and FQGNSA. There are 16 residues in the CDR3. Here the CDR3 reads CASSPGWAGGTYEQYF. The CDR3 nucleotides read TGTGCCAGCAGCCCCGGGTGGGCGGGGGGTACCTACGAGCAGTACTTC.

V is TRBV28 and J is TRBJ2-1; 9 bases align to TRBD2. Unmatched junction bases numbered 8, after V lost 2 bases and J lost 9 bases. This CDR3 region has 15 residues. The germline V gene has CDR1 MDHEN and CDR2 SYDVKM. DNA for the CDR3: TGTGCCAGCAGTTTAGGCGGGGGGGCCGGTAGTGAGCAGTTCTTC. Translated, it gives CASSLGGGAGSEQFF.

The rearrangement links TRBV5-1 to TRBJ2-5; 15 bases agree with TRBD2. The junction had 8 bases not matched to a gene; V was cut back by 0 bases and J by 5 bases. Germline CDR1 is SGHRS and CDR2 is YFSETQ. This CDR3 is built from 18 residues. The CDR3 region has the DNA TGCGCCAGCAGCTTGGGCGGACTAGCGGGGGGGCTGTTCGAGACCCAGTACTTC. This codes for CASSLGGLAGGLFETQYF.

The CDR3 DNA sequence: TGTGCCAGCAGTGTGCACGGAGTCACAGATACGCAGTATTTT. Its protein product is CASSVHGVTDTQYF. V is TRBV25-1 and J is TRBJ2-3, with D uncertain. CDR3 length: 14 residues. The V gene's germline CDR1 is MGHDK and CDR2 SYGVNS. Trimming shortened V by 4 bases and J by 2 bases, and 10 bases separated the two germline ends.

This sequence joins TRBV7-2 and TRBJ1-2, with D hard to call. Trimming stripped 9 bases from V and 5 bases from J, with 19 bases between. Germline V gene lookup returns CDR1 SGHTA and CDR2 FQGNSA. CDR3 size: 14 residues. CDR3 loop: CASLRGQETYGYTF. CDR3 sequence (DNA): TGTGCCAGTCTCAGAGGGCAGGAAACTTATGGCTACACCTTC.

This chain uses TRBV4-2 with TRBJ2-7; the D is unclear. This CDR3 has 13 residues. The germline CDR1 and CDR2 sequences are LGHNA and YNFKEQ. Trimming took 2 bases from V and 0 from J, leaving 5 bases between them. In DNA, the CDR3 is TGTGCCAGCAGCCAACCTCCCTCCTACGAGCAGTACTTC. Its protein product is CASSQPPSYEQYF.

CDR3 sequence: CASNPTTKADTQYF. The CDR3 DNA follows: TGTGCCAGCAACCCGACAACAAAAGCAGATACGCAGTATTTT. The chain carries TRBV6-5 and TRBJ2-3; D gene uncertain. The CDR3 contains 14 residues. Trimming removed 7 bases from V and 4 bases from J, with 15 bases in between. From germline, CDR1 is MNHEY and CDR2 SVGAGI.

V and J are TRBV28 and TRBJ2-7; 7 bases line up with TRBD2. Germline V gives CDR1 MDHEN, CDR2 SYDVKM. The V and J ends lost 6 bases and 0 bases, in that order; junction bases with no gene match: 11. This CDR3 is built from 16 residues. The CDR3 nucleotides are TGTGCCAGCAGCTCGGGCCTAGCGGACTACTCCTACGAGCAGTACTTC. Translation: CASSSGLADYSYEQYF.

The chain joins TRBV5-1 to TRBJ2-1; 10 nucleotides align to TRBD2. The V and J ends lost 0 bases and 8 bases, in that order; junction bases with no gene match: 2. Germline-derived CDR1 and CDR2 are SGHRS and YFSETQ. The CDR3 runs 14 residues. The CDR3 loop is CASSLALAGDEQFF. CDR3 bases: TGCGCCAGCAGCTTGGCCCTAGCGGGAGATGAGCAGTTCTTC.

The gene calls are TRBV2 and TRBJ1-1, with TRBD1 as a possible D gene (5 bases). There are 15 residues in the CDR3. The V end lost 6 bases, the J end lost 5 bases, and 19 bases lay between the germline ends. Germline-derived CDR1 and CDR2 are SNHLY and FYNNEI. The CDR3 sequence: CASRKYIGVGTEAFF. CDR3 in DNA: TGTGCCAGCAGGAAATATATAGGGGTAGGGACTGAAGCTTTCTTT.

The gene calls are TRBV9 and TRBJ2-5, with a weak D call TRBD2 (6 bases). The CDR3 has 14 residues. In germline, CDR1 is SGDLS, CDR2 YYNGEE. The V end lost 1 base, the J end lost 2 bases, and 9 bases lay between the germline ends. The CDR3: CASSVFGGQETQYF. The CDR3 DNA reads TGTGCCAGCAGCGTATTCGGGGGACAAGAGACCCAGTACTTC.

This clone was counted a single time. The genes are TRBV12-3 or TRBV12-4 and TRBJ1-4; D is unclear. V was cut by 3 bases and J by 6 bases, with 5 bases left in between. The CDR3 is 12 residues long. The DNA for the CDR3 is TGTGCCAGCAGTTTCCCAGATGAAAAACTGTTTTTT. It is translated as CASSFPDEKLFF.

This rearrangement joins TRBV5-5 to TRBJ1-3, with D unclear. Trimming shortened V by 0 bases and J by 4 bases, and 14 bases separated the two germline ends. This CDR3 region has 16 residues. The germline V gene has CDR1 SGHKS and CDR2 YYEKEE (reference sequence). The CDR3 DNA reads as TGTGCCAGCAGCTTGGGAAACAGATTAAAAGGAAACACCATATATTTT. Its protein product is CASSLGNRLKGNTIYF. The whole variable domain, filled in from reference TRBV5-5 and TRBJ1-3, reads DAGVTQSPTHLIKTRGQQVTLRCSPISGHKSVSWYQQVLGQGPQFIFQYYEKEERGRGNFPDRFSARQFPNYSSELNVNALLLGDSALYLCASSLGNRLKGNTIYFGEGSWLTVV.

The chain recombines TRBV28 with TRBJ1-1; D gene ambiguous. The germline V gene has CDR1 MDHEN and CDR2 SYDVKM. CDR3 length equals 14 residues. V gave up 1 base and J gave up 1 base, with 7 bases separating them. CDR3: CASSLLSGNTEAFF. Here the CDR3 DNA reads TGTGCCAGCAGTTTATTGTCAGGGAACACTGAAGCTTTCTTT.

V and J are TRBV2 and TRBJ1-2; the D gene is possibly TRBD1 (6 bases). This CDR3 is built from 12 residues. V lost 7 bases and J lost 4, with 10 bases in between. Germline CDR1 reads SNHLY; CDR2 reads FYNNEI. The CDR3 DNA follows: TGTGCCAGCACTGGGGGCCCCTATGGCTACACCTTC. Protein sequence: CASTGGPYGYTF.

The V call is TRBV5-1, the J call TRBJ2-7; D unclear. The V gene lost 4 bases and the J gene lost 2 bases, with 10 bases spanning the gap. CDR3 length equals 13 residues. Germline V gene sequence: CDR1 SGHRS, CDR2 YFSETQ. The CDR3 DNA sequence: TGCGCCAGCAGCGTAGACGGAGCCTACGAGCAGTACTTC. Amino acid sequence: CASSVDGAYEQYF.

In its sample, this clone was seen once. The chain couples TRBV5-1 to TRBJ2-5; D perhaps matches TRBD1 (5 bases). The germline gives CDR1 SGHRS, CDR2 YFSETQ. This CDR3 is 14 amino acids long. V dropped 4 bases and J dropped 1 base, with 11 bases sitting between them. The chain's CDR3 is CASSPMDTQETQYF. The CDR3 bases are TGCGCCAGCAGCCCTATGGACACCCAAGAGACCCAGTACTTC.

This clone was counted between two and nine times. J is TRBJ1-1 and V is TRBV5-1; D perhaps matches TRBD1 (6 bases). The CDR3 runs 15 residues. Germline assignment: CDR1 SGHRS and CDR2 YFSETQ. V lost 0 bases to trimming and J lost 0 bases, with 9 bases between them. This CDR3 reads CASSLDGQMNTEAFF. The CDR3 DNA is TGCGCCAGCAGCTTGGATGGACAGATGAACACTGAAGCTTTCTTT.

The CDR3 DNA sequence: TGTGCCAGCAGCCACCCGAACAGGGGCCGGGGCGGGGAGCTGTTTTTT. This gives the protein CASSHPNRGRGGELFF. The chain is built from TRBV5-4 and TRBJ2-2, with 7 bases aligning to TRBD1. Trimming cost V 4 bases and J 7 bases; bases outside gene matches: 13. The CDR3 extends over 16 amino acids. CDR1 and CDR2 from the germline V gene are SGHNT and YYREEE (reference sequence).

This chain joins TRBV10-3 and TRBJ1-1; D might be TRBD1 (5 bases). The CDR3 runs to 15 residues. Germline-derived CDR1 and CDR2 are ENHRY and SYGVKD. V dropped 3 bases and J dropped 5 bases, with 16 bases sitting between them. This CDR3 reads CAISDRVRAGTEAFF. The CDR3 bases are TGTGCCATCAGTGACAGGGTACGGGCGGGAACTGAAGCTTTCTTT.

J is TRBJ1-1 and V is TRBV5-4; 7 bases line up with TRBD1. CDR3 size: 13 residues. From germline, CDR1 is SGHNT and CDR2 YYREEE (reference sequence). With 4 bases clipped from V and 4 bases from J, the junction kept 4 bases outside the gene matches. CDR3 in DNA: TGTGCCAGCAGCGCTCAGGGGGGCACTGAAGCTTTCTTT. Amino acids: CASSAQGGTEAFF.

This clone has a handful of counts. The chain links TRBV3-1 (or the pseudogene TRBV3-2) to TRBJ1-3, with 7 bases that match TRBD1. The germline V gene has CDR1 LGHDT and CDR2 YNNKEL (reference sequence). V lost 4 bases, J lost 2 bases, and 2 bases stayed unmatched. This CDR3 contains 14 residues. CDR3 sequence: CASSRDRTGNTIYF. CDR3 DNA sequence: TGTGCCAGCAGCCGGGACAGAACTGGAAACACCATATATTTT.

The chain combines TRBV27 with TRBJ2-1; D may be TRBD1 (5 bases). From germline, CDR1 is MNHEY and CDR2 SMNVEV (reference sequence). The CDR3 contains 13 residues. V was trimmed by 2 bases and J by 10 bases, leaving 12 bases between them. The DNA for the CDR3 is TGTGCCAGCAGTTTAGCCAGGGTAGGCGAGCAGTTCTTC. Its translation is CASSLARVGEQFF.